Below are 18 T cell receptor beta chains sequenced from a single sample in a study of T cell changes during pregnancy in multiple sclerosis. Using immunoSEQ multiplex PCR, the repertoire was profiled, and TCRdb retains in-frame clones only, with some absent. The sample contains fewer than 95,000 clones, 90% to 95% of which appear only once. This specimen consisted of peripheral blood, obtained in the third trimester of pregnancy. The receptors originated from a female donor with multiple sclerosis, enrolled in a pregnancy study.

The chain has TRBV4-3 and TRBJ2-1, with 12 bases matching TRBD2. CDR1 and CDR2 (germline): LGHNA, YSLEER. This CDR3 has 13 residues. Losses at the gene ends were 8 bases for V and 9 bases for J; bases not matched to a gene: 5. The CDR3 loop is CASSLAGGVEQFF. CDR3 nucleotide sequence: TGCGCCAGCTCTCTAGCGGGAGGGGTTGAGCAGTTCTTC.

This chain joins TRBV28 and TRBJ2-7; D is ambiguous. This CDR3 has 13 residues. Germline V gene data show CDR1 as MDHEN and CDR2 as SYDVKM. Trimming removed 2 bases at V and 6 bases at J, with 11 bases between. Here the CDR3 reads CASSLVLNGEQYF. CDR3 sequence (DNA): TGTGCCAGCAGTTTAGTCCTAAATGGCGAGCAGTACTTC.

Only one count was recorded for this clone. The chain couples TRBV19 to TRBJ2-5, with 9 nucleotides matching TRBD1. From germline, CDR1 is LNHDA and CDR2 SQIVND (reference sequence). This CDR3 has 15 amino acids. Trimming took 5 bases from V and 1 from J; bases not matched to a gene: 5. The CDR3 region has the DNA TGTGCCAGTAGTTTCCTGGGACAGGGCCAAGAGACCCAGTACTTC. Its translation is CASSFLGQGQETQYF. Full variable domain (rest looked up from reference TRBV19 and TRBJ2-5): DGGITQSPKYLFRKEGQNVTLSCEQNLNHDAMYWYRQDPGQGLRLIYYSQIVNDFQKGDIAEGYSVSREKKESFPLTVTSAQKNPTAFYLCASSFLGQGQETQYFGPGTRLLVL.

This chain joins TRBV28 and TRBJ2-2; D is uncertain. V was cut by 8 bases and J by 9 bases, with 10 bases left in between. This CDR3 has 11 residues. Germline CDR1 reads MDHEN; CDR2 reads SYDVKM. The CDR3, as DNA: TGTGCCAGCGGTACAAGATGGGAGCTGTTTTTT. Translated: CASGTRWELFF.

V is TRBV28 and J is TRBJ2-1, with 7 bases fitting TRBD2. The length of the CDR3 is 15 residues. Germline V CDR1 and CDR2: MDHEN, SYDVKM. With 6 bases clipped from V and 7 bases from J, the junction kept 12 bases outside the gene matches. The DNA for the CDR3 is TGTGCCAGCAGCCCCTCGGGGGGATCGCGGAATGAGCAGTTCTTC. Translating it yields CASSPSGGSRNEQFF.

V is TRBV28 and J is TRBJ1-2; 10 positions agree with TRBD1. The CDR3 covers 13 residues. From germline, CDR1 is MDHEN and CDR2 SYDVKM. V lost 5 bases and J lost 6; bases outside the gene matches: 3. The CDR3 sequence: CASSPGTGDGYTF. In DNA, the CDR3 is TGTGCCAGCAGTCCGGGGACAGGGGATGGCTACACCTTC.

This rearrangement joins TRBV19 to TRBJ1-5, with 8 bases matching TRBD1. Germline trimming cut 3 bases from V and 7 bases from J; bases unmatched to any gene: 5. Germline-derived CDR1 and CDR2 are LNHDA and SQIVND (reference sequence). CDR3 length: 14 residues. CDR3 coding DNA: TGTGCCAGTAGTATCCGGACAGGGAAACAGCCCCAGCATTTT. This encodes CASSIRTGKQPQHF.

The V gene is TRBV5-1, the J gene TRBJ1-3; D is ambiguous. The length of the CDR3 is 14 residues. Trimming took off 1 base at V and 6 bases at J, with 11 bases between the two ends. Germline-derived CDR1 and CDR2 are SGHRS and YFSETQ. The CDR3 DNA is TGCGCCAGCAGCTTGACAGACCTCGAAAACACCATATATTTT. Protein sequence: CASSLTDLENTIYF.

The chain recombines TRBV11-2 with TRBJ2-7; 7 positions match TRBD1. Germline CDR1 SGHAT, CDR2 FQNNGV. V lost 3 bases, J lost 3 bases, and 8 bases stayed unmatched. The CDR3 covers 15 residues. The CDR3 loop reads CASSFTGESGYEQYF. In nucleotides, the CDR3 is TGTGCCAGCAGCTTTACAGGGGAAAGCGGCTACGAGCAGTACTTC.

This chain links TRBV28 with TRBJ1-2, with a tentative D call TRBD1 (5 bases). Germline V gives CDR1 MDHEN, CDR2 SYDVKM. V dropped 5 bases and J dropped 4 bases, with 14 bases sitting between them. There are 14 residues in the CDR3. CDR3 in DNA: TGTGCCAGCAGTCCCTTGCGACAGAGCTATGGCTACACCTTC. Protein sequence: CASSPLRQSYGYTF.

The chain has TRBV7-6 and TRBJ2-2; tentatively, D is TRBD1 (6 bases). V dropped 6 bases and J dropped 0 bases, with 20 bases sitting between them. The CDR3 is made up of 18 amino acids. Per germline, CDR1 SGHVS and CDR2 FNYEAQ. CDR3 loop: CASSALGQTFANTGELFF. Here the CDR3 DNA reads TGTGCCAGCAGTGCTCTAGGACAGACGTTCGCGAACACCGGGGAGCTGTTTTTT.

The CDR3 spells CASSRGQGRETQYF. The CDR3 bases are TGTGCCAGCAGTAGGGGACAGGGACGCGAGACCCAGTACTTC. The rearrangement joins TRBV7-6 to TRBJ2-5, with 9 bases aligning to TRBD1. V was clipped by 6 bases and J by 5 bases; unmatched bases: 7. The germline V gene has CDR1 SGHVS and CDR2 FNYEAQ. The length of the CDR3 is 14 residues.

This rearrangement joins TRBV28 to TRBJ1-5; TRBD1 might be the D (6 bases). The V end lost 3 bases, the J end lost 3 bases, and 12 bases lay between the germline ends. CDR1 and CDR2 (germline): MDHEN, SYDVKM. This CDR3 region has 15 residues. CDR3 amino acids: CASSFPDRTNQPQHF. CDR3 coding DNA: TGTGCCAGCAGTTTCCCCGACAGGACCAATCAGCCCCAGCATTTT.

The chain combines TRBV7-9 with TRBJ2-1; 8 nucleotides line up with TRBD1. The V gene end was trimmed by 5 bases and the J gene end by 0 bases; junction bases not matched to a gene: 0. The CDR3 covers 14 residues. Germline-derived CDR1 and CDR2 are SEHNR and FQNEAQ (reference sequence). Written as DNA, the CDR3 is TGTGCCAGCAGCGGACAGGGCTCCTACAATGAGCAGTTCTTC. Its protein is CASSGQGSYNEQFF. Variable domain in full (rest from reference TRBV7-9 and TRBJ2-1): DTGVSQNPRHKITKRGQNVTFRCDPISEHNRLYWYRQTLGQGPEFLTYFQNEAQLEKSRLLSDRFSAERPKGSFSTLEIQRTEQGDSAMYLCASSGQGSYNEQFFGPGTRLTVL.

This sequence joins TRBV7-9 and TRBJ2-7; D is perhaps TRBD1 (6 bases). Trimming shortened V by 4 bases and J by 6 bases, and 19 bases separated the two germline ends. The CDR3 contains 15 residues. Germline values: CDR1 SEHNR, CDR2 FQNEAQ (reference sequence). The CDR3 spells CASSSKTGRTAEQYF. The CDR3 DNA follows: TGTGCCAGCAGCTCGAAAACAGGGAGAACGGCCGAGCAGTACTTC.

The V call is TRBV28, the J call TRBJ2-7; 7 bases agree with TRBD2. The CDR3 has 14 amino acids. Germline CDR1 MDHEN, CDR2 SYDVKM. J was trimmed by 0 bases and V by 6 bases; bases with no gene match: 5. The CDR3 nucleotides are TGTGCCAGCAGCGAACGCGGGAGCTCCTACGAGCAGTACTTC. Encoded protein: CASSERGSSYEQYF.

The rearrangement links TRBV18 to TRBJ2-5; 7 bases map to TRBD2. This CDR3 spans 15 amino acids. Germline CDR1 KGHSH, CDR2 LQKENI. Trimming removed 1 base from V and 3 bases from J; junction bases left unmatched: 5. This CDR3 reads CASSPLLAVEETQYF. The CDR3 DNA is TGTGCCAGCTCACCACTTCTAGCGGTCGAAGAGACCCAGTACTTC.

V is TRBV27 and J is TRBJ2-7; 8 bases are a match to TRBD2. Germline CDR1 reads MNHEY; CDR2 reads SMNVEV (reference sequence). V trimming: 5 bases; J trimming: 2 bases; junction bases outside the gene matches: 11. The CDR3 runs to 16 residues. Here the CDR3 reads CASSLTGGDVTYEQYF. Here the CDR3 DNA reads TGTGCCAGCAGTCTAACCGGGGGGGACGTGACCTACGAGCAGTACTTC.